This TCR beta chain derives from a study of blood T cell repertoires in COVID-19. Study details: The United States, Italy and Spain provided the acute and convalescent COVID-19 samples.

After removal of 6 bases from V and 2 bases from J, the junction contained 2 bases not matched to a gene. Looked up from germline, CDR1 is SNHLY and CDR2 is FYNNEI. The CDR3 is made up of 15 amino acids. This table comes from immunoSEQ multiplex PCR, and its TCRdb copy is limited to in-frame clones, with some not included. The sample includes 200,000 to 300,000 clones, more than 70% of them seen just once. The chain is built from TRBV2 and TRBJ2-3, with 13 bases aligning to TRBD2. This TCR derives from a woman aged 25 to 45 with COVID-19, enrolled during active disease. The sample taken for sequencing was peripheral blood. The CDR3 reads CASRGLAGNTDTQYF. As DNA, the CDR3 is TGTGCCAGCAGGGGACTAGCGGGGAACACAGATACGCAGTATTTT. Full variable domain (rest looked up from reference TRBV2 and TRBJ2-3): EPEVTQTPSHQVTQMGQEVILRCVPISNHLYFYWYRQILGQKVEFLVSFYNNEISEKSEIFDDQFSVERPDGSNFTLKIRSTKLEDSAMYFCASRGLAGNTDTQYFGPGTRLTVL.